This T cell receptor beta chain came from a study of blood T cell repertoires in COVID-19. Across the whole study: Researchers got acute and convalescent COVID-19 samples from the United States, Italy and Spain.

Method: immunoSEQ multiplex PCR; TCRdb's copy keeps in-frame clones and lacks some. The sample includes under 200,000 clones, roughly 84% of them seen just once. V dropped 3 bases and J dropped 10; count of bases not matched to a gene: 7. The CDR3 is 13 amino acids. The germline V gene has CDR1 SGHRS and CDR2 YFSETQ. The chain joins TRBV5-1 to TRBJ2-1, with 7 bases fitting TRBD2. The sequence was collected from a man aged 18-30 years with active or convalescent COVID-19. Sequencing was carried out using peripheral blood. The CDR3 reads CASSSPRGEEQFF. CDR3 coding DNA: TGCGCCAGCAGCTCTCCTCGGGGGGAGGAGCAGTTCTTC.